These T cell receptor beta chains were read from a single sample in a study of beta chain features in type 1 diabetes. Produced via immunoSEQ multiplex PCR; TCRdb's table is partial and in-frame only. This repertoire shows about 710,000 clones, around 15% found once; its top ten account for approximately 0.043%. Sequences were obtained from naive CD4+ T cells from blood. The receptors come from a young man with type 1 diabetes. Each CDR3 is given with its conserved first and last residue. D genes are given only for firm matches. A clone size is listed for some rows: how often the clone was seen (once, few, many), or a class if it is expanded.

v_call,j_call,d_call,clone_size,cdr3_aa,cdr3_nt
TRBV6-5,TRBJ2-7,.,.,CASSYSYTGSSYEQYF,TGTGCCAGCAGTTACTCGTACACAGGTTCCTCCTACGAGCAGTACTTC
TRBV20-1,TRBJ2-7,TRBD2,few,CSARGGDEQYF,TGCAGTGCCCGGGGAGGGGACGAGCAGTACTTC
TRBV7-2,TRBJ2-3,.,.,CASSLGPDLGTDTQYF,TGTGCCAGCAGCTTAGGCCCGGATTTGGGCACAGATACGCAGTATTTT
TRBV27,TRBJ2-7,.,few,CASSLSPTGTYEQYF,TGTGCCAGCAGTTTGTCACCCACAGGGACCTACGAGCAGTACTTC
TRBV14,TRBJ2-3,TRBD1,few,CASSQRDRGTDTQYF,TGTGCCAGCAGCCAGAGGGACAGGGGCACAGATACGCAGTATTTT
TRBV20-1,TRBJ2-5,.,few,CSPYRTETQYF,TGCAGCCCATACAGGACGGAGACCCAGTACTTC
TRBV9,TRBJ2-5,.,few,CASSVRADPHETQYF,TGTGCCAGCAGCGTTCGAGCGGACCCGCATGAGACCCAGTACTTC
TRBV18,TRBJ1-2,TRBD1,few,CASSPSIKGARGYTF,TGTGCCAGCTCACCCTCGATAAAGGGGGCACGTGGCTACACCTTC
TRBV18,TRBJ2-2,.,few,CASSPSGVSTGELFF,TGTGCCAGCTCACCATCAGGGGTGAGCACCGGGGAGCTGTTTTTT
TRBV27,TRBJ2-7,.,.,CASTFQRQGFSYEQYF,TGTGCCAGCACCTTCCAGAGGCAGGGCTTCTCCTACGAGCAGTACTTC
TRBV7-2,TRBJ2-7,TRBD2,.,CASSSIAGFSYEQYF,TGTGCCAGCAGTTCTATAGCGGGGTTTTCCTACGAGCAGTACTTC
TRBV5-1,TRBJ2-7,.,.,CASSLLVQDEQYF,TGCGCCAGCAGCTTGTTGGTGCAGGACGAGCAGTACTTC
TRBV30,TRBJ2-1,.,few,CAWSAPFPDEQFF,TGTGCCTGGAGTGCACCGTTCCCCGATGAGCAGTTCTTC
TRBV7-9,TRBJ2-4,TRBD1,.,CASSPRQGGNIQYF,TGTGCCAGCAGCCCCCGACAGGGCGGAAACATTCAGTACTTC
TRBV30,TRBJ2-5,.,.,CAWGIGLPAETQYF,TGTGCCTGGGGGATCGGACTGCCCGCCGAGACCCAGTACTTC
TRBV6-6,TRBJ1-6,TRBD1,.,CASSRDREYSPLHF,TGTGCCAGCAGTCGGGACAGGGAATACTCACCCCTCCACTTT
TRBV2,TRBJ2-7,.,.,CASSVGTVTYEQYF,TGTGCCAGCAGTGTCGGGACTGTAACCTACGAGCAGTACTTC
TRBV5-6,TRBJ2-3,.,.,CASSLQGPDTQYF,TGTGCCAGCAGCTTGCAGGGTCCAGATACGCAGTATTTT
TRBV10-1,TRBJ1-2,.,few,CASSRGSVGYTF,TGCGCCAGCAGTAGAGGGTCTGTTGGCTACACCTTC
TRBV30,TRBJ2-5,.,few,CAWSHPETQYF,TGTGCCTGGAGTCACCCAGAGACCCAGTACTTC
TRBV28,TRBJ1-5,.,few,CASSLSQLNQPQHF,TGTGCCAGCAGTTTATCTCAGTTAAATCAGCCCCAGCATTTT
TRBV7-9,TRBJ2-5,.,few,CASSSSVSGQETQYF,TGTGCCAGCAGCTCATCCGTTAGTGGGCAAGAGACCCAGTACTTC
TRBV2,TRBJ2-5,.,few,CASSGTSQETQYF,TGTGCCAGCAGTGGGACTTCTCAAGAGACCCAGTACTTC
TRBV11-2,TRBJ2-7,.,.,CASSATLGGYEQYF,TGTGCCAGCAGCGCAACACTAGGCGGCTACGAGCAGTACTTC
TRBV5-1,TRBJ2-5,.,few,CASSLASQQETQYF,TGCGCCAGCAGCTTGGCCAGTCAACAAGAGACCCAGTACTTC
TRBV7-2,TRBJ2-7,.,.,CASSLETGRSYEQYF,TGTGCCAGCAGCTTAGAGACGGGCAGATCCTACGAGCAGTACTTC
TRBV25-1,TRBJ2-1,.,.,CASSTRTHGEYNEQFF,TGTGCCAGCAGTACCCGGACCCATGGGGAGTACAATGAGCAGTTCTTC
TRBV30,TRBJ1-4,.,.,CAWSVGFETTGKLFF,TGTGCCTGGAGTGTAGGGTTTGAGACAACGGGAAAACTGTTTTTT
TRBV5-1,TRBJ2-1,.,few,CASSLVSNYNEQFF,TGCGCCAGCAGCTTGGTGAGTAACTACAATGAGCAGTTCTTC
TRBV29-1,TRBJ2-5,TRBD1,few,CSAGQAEETQYF,TGCAGCGCTGGACAGGCCGAAGAGACCCAGTACTTC
TRBV7-9,TRBJ1-5,.,.,CASSITGSNQPQHF,TGTGCCAGCAGTATCACGGGGTCCAATCAGCCCCAGCATTTT
TRBV4-3,TRBJ1-1,.,.,CASSLERQAPEAFF,TGCGCCAGCAGCCTAGAAAGACAGGCCCCTGAAGCTTTCTTT
TRBV10-3,TRBJ2-1,TRBD2,.,CASSWERESYNEQFF,TGTGCCAGCAGCTGGGAGCGGGAGTCCTACAATGAGCAGTTCTTC
TRBV6-6,TRBJ2-1,TRBD1,.,CASRPTGTGHNEQFF,TGTGCCAGCAGACCAACCGGGACAGGGCACAATGAGCAGTTCTTC
TRBV13,TRBJ2-7,TRBD2,.,CASSLGLAGIYEQYF,TGTGCCAGCAGCTTGGGACTAGCGGGAATCTACGAGCAGTACTTC
TRBV7-9,TRBJ2-3,.,.,CASSLYPGTDTQYF,TGTGCCAGCAGCTTATATCCAGGCACAGATACGCAGTATTTT
TRBV6-6,TRBJ2-2,.,few,CASRDPGELFF,TGTGCCAGCAGAGATCCCGGGGAGCTGTTTTTT
TRBV7-7,TRBJ2-3,.,few,CASSAGPPTGTAATDTQYF,TGTGCTAGCAGCGCAGGCCCCCCCACCGGGACCGCGGCCACAGATACGCAGTATTTT
TRBV4-2,TRBJ1-6,TRBD1,few,CASNPGQRNYNSPLHF,TGTGCCAGCAACCCGGGACAGAGGAATTATAATTCACCCCTCCACTTT
TRBV7-6,TRBJ2-2,TRBD2,.,CASSSSGRRTGELFF,TGTGCCAGCAGTTCTAGCGGGAGAAGGACCGGGGAGCTGTTTTTT
TRBV2,TRBJ1-5,.,.,CASMGGHNQPQHF,TGTGCCAGCATGGGGGGGCACAATCAGCCCCAGCATTTT
TRBV5-1,TRBJ2-7,.,.,CASSPSTGAPPYEQYF,TGCGCCAGCAGCCCGTCGACAGGCGCACCCCCCTACGAGCAGTACTTC
TRBV7-2,TRBJ2-5,.,few,CASNPSGAGETQYF,TGTGCCAGCAACCCATCAGGGGCGGGGGAGACCCAGTACTTC
TRBV20-1,TRBJ1-1,.,.,CSGNGGTEAFF,TGCAGTGGTAACGGGGGCACTGAAGCTTTCTTT
TRBV6-5,TRBJ1-1,.,.,CASTRTVNTEAFF,TGTGCCAGCACCCGGACAGTGAACACTGAAGCTTTCTTT
TRBV30,TRBJ1-1,.,few,CAWTAPGTEAFF,TGTGCCTGGACAGCCCCGGGCACTGAAGCTTTCTTT
TRBV4-3,TRBJ2-7,TRBD1,few,CASSQDRGYEQYF,TGCGCCAGCAGCCAGGACAGGGGGTACGAGCAGTACTTC
TRBV4-2,TRBJ1-2,.,few,CASSQPRGTGYGYTF,TGTGCCAGCAGCCAACCCCGGGGGACGGGCTATGGCTACACCTTC
TRBV5-1,TRBJ2-5,TRBD1,.,CASSLARTGGSHGETQYF,TGCGCCAGCAGCTTGGCCAGGACAGGGGGTTCTCATGGAGAGACCCAGTACTTC